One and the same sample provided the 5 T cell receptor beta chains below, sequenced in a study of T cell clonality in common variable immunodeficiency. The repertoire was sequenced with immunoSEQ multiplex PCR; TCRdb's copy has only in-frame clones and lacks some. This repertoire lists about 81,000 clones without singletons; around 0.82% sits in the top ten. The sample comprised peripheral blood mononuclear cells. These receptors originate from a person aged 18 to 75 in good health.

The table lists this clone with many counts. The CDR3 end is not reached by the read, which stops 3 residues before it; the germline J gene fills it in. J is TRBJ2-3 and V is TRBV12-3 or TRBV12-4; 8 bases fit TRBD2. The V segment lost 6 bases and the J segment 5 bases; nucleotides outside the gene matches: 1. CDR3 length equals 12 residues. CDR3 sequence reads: CASRLAGDTQYF. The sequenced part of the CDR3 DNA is TGTGCCAGCAGGCTAGCGGGAGATACG.

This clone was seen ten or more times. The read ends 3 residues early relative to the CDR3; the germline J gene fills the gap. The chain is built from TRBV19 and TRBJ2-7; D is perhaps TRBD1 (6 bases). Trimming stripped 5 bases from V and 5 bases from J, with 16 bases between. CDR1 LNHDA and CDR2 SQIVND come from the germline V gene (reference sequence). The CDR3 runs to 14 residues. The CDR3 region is CASSRDTYRDEQYF. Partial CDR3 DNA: TGTGCCAGTAGTCGGGACACCTATCGGGACGAG.

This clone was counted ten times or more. The sequenced CDR3 bases are TGTGCCAGCAGCCAAATGACAGGGGGCACCGGGGAG. Its translation is CASSQMTGGTGE. The full CDR3 protein is CASSQMTGGTGELFF. This chain joins TRBV2 and TRBJ2-2; 9 nucleotides align to TRBD1. The read ends 3 residues early relative to the CDR3; the germline J gene fills the gap. Germline-derived CDR1 and CDR2 are SNHLY and FYNNEI. The CDR3 totals 15 residues. Losses at the gene ends were 6 bases for V and 4 bases for J; bases not matched to a gene: 6.

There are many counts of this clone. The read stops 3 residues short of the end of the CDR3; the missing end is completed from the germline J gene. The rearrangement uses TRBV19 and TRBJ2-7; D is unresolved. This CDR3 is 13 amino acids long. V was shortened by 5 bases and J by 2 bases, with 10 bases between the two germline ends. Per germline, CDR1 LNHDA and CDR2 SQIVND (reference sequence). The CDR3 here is CASSPRQAYEQYF. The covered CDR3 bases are TGTGCCAGTAGTCCCCGACAAGCCTACGAG.

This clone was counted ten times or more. The CDR3 reads CASSQDSGGVTSYEQYF. The DNA read from the CDR3 is TGCGCCAGCAGCCAAGATAGCGGGGGAGTCACCTCCTACGAG. The chain employs TRBV4-1 and TRBJ2-7, with 9 bases fitting TRBD2. The sequence runs out 3 residues before the end of the CDR3; the remainder is reconstructed from the germline J gene. The CDR3 covers 17 residues. V dropped 0 bases and J dropped 0; count of bases not matched to a gene: 6. Per the germline V gene, CDR1 is MGHRA and CDR2 is YSYEKL.